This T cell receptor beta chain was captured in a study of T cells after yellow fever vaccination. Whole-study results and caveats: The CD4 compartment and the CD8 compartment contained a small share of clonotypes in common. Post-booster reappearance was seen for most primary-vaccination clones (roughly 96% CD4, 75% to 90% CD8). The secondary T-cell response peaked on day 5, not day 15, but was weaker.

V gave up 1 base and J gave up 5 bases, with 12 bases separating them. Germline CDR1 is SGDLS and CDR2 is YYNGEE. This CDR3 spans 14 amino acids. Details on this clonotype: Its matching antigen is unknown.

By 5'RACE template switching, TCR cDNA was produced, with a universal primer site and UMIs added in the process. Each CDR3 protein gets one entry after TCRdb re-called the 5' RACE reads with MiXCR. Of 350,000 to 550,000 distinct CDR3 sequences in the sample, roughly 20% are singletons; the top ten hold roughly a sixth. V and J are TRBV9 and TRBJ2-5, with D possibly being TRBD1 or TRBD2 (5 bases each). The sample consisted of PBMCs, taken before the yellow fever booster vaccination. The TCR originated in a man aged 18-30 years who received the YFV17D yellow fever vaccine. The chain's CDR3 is CASSVSWGGETQYF. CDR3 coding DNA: TGTGCCAGCAGCGTATCATGGGGCGGGGAGACCCAGTACTTC. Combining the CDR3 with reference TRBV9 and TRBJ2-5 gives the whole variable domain DSGVTQTPKHLITATGQRVTLRCSPRSGDLSVYWYQQSLDQGLQFLIQYYNGEERAKGNILERFSAQQFPDLHSELNLSSLELGDSALYFCASSVSWGGETQYFGPGTRLLVL.